This T cell receptor beta chain originates from a study of blood T cell repertoires in COVID-19. Those who participated ranged in age from about 18 to 95 years and resided in about 24 US areas. Clinical histories supplied by participants themselves formed the basis of cohort assignment. Each exposed participant met a COVID-19 case in the 2 weeks preceding study entry. This CDR3 spans 15 amino acids. CDR1 SGHNT and CDR2 YYREEE come from the germline V gene (reference sequence). Trimming stripped 4 bases from V and 5 bases from J, with 18 bases between. Per the authors' pipeline: Amplified reference gene primers provided the basis for estimating nucleated cell counts. The assay was immunoSEQ multiplex PCR, and TCRdb's table has in-frame clones only and misses some. That table is the source of V, J and clone size, and D and trimming were worked out from the DNA. The table shows more than 300,000 clones, with about 89% occurring only once.

Sequences were obtained from PBMCs or T cells enriched from blood (not recorded which). The V and J genes are TRBV5-4 and TRBJ2-5; tentatively, D is TRBD1 (6 bases). This TCR was recovered from a middle-aged woman who had been exposed to COVID-19. CDR3 nucleotide sequence: TGTGCCAGCAGCATCAGGGGCCGGAAAGAGGAGACCCAGTACTTC. It specifies CASSIRGRKEETQYF.